This TCR beta chain was profiled in a study of blood T cell repertoires in COVID-19. About the study: Researchers got acute and convalescent COVID-19 samples from the United States, Italy and Spain. Sources were T cells, B-cell-depleted T cells, or PBMCs; the material itself was cDNA or gDNA.

Here immunoSEQ multiplex PCR was the method, and the copy in TCRdb shows in-frame clones only, minus some. The table shows fewer than 150,000 clones, with over 75% occurring only once. This CDR3 contains 14 residues. The V gene's germline CDR1 is SGHAT and CDR2 FQNNGV. V lost 5 bases, J lost 8 bases, and 18 bases lay in between. The chain recombines TRBV11-2 with TRBJ1-2; D is unclear. Source material: peripheral blood. The sequence came from a man in his fifties with acute or convalescent COVID-19. CDR3 residues: CASSPPPYCHGYTF. Written as DNA, the CDR3 is TGTGCCAGCAGCCCCCCCCCGTACTGCCACGGCTACACCTTC.